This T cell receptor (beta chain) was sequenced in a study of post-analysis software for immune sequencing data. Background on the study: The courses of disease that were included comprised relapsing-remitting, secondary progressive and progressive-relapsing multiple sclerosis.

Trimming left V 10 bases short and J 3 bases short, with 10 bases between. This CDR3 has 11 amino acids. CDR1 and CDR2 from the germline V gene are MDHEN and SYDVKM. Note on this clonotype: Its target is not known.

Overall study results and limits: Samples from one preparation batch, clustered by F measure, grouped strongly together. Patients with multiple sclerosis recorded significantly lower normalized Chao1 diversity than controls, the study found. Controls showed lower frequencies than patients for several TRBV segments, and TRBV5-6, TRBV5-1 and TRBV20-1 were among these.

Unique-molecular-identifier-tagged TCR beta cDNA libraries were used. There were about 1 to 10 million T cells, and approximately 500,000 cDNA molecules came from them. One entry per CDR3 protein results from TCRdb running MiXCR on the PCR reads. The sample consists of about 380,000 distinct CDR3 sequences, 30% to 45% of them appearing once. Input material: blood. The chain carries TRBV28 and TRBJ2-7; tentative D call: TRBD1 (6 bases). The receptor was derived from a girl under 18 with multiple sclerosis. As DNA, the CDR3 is TGTGCCACCACCAGGGGCTACGAGCAGTACTTC. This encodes CATTRGYEQYF.